These 7 T cell receptor beta chains originate from one sample sequenced in a study of identical twins. TCRdb called the 5' RACE reads again in MiXCR, with one record for every CDR3 protein. Altogether about 530,000 distinct CDR3 sequences are present, under 25% being singletons, with the ten largest covering 0.45% to 0.5%. The same sample was also studied in work on yellow fever vaccine responses in identical twins.

The specimen was CD4+ T cells sorted from blood. These receptors were taken from a woman under 30 in good health.

The J gene is TRBJ2-3, the V gene TRBV10-3; 7 bases agree with TRBD2. V lost 10 bases and J lost 2; bases outside the gene matches: 6. The CDR3 covers 13 residues. Per the germline V gene, CDR1 is ENHRY and CDR2 is SYGVKD. The CDR3 protein is CATKAGTTDTQYF. CDR3 in DNA: TGTGCCACAAAAGCGGGAACCACAGATACGCAGTATTTT.

V and J are TRBV20-1 and TRBJ2-2; 8 positions agree with TRBD1. CDR3 length: 14 amino acids. CDR1 is DFQATT, CDR2 SNEGSKA, per germline (reference sequence). Trimming took 6 bases from V and 2 from J; bases not matched to a gene: 5. CDR3 DNA sequence: TGCAGTGCGGATGGACAGGGAAACACCGGGGAGCTGTTTTTT. It yields the protein CSADGQGNTGELFF.

V gene TRBV20-1 combines with J gene TRBJ2-1; 8 bases match TRBD1. This CDR3 comprises 12 residues. Trimming cost V 0 bases and J 10 bases; bases outside gene matches: 2. CDR1 and CDR2 from the germline V gene are DFQATT and SNEGSKA (reference sequence). This CDR3 reads CSARERDREQFF. CDR3 DNA sequence: TGCAGTGCTAGAGAGCGGGACAGGGAGCAGTTCTTC.

This chain links TRBV5-1 with TRBJ1-4; TRBD1 agrees at 8 bases. The CDR3 is made up of 13 amino acids. Losses at the gene ends were 7 bases for V and 5 bases for J; bases not matched to a gene: 4. The germline gives CDR1 SGHRS, CDR2 YFSETQ. CDR3 sequence: CASSHRGNEKLFF. The CDR3 DNA follows: TGCGCCAGCTCCCACAGGGGGAATGAAAAACTGTTTTTT.

V and J are TRBV20-1 and TRBJ2-3; TRBD2 matches at 9 bases. The CDR3 is 12 amino acids. Germline-derived CDR1 and CDR2 are DFQATT and SNEGSKA (reference sequence). CDR3 bases: TGCATACCGACTAGCGGTAGAGATACGCAGTATTTT. Translation: CIPTSGRDTQYF.

This clonotype was counted many times. The genes are TRBV12-3 or TRBV12-4 and TRBJ2-7, with D unclear. V lost 3 bases to trimming and J lost 4 bases, with 10 bases between them. The CDR3 is made up of 13 amino acids. The CDR3 sequence: CASSLSTGYEQYF. CDR3 bases: TGTGCCAGCAGTTTGAGTACTGGTTACGAGCAGTACTTC.

This clonotype was seen more than once but under ten times. The genes are TRBV6-1 and TRBJ1-6; tentatively, D is TRBD1 (6 bases). The germline gives CDR1 MNHNS, CDR2 SASEGT. V was shortened by 6 bases and J by 5 bases, with 14 bases between the two germline ends. The CDR3 spans 15 residues. CDR3 in amino acids: CASRLSWDNNSPLHF. CDR3 in DNA: TGTGCCAGCAGACTCAGTTGGGACAATAATTCACCCCTCCACTTT.